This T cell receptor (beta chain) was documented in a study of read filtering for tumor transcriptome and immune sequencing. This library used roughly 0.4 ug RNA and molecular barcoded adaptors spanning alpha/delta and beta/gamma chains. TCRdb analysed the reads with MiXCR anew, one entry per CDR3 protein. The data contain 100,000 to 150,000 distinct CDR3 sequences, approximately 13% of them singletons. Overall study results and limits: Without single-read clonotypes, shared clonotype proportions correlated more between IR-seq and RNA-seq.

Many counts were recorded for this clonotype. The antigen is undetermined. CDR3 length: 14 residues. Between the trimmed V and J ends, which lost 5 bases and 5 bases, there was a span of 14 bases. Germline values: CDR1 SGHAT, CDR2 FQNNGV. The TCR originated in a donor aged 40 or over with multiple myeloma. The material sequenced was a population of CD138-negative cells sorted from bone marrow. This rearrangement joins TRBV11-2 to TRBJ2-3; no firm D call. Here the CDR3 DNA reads TGTGCCAGCAGCCAAGGGAACTCAGGAGATACGCAGTATTTT. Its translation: CASSQGNSGDTQYF.